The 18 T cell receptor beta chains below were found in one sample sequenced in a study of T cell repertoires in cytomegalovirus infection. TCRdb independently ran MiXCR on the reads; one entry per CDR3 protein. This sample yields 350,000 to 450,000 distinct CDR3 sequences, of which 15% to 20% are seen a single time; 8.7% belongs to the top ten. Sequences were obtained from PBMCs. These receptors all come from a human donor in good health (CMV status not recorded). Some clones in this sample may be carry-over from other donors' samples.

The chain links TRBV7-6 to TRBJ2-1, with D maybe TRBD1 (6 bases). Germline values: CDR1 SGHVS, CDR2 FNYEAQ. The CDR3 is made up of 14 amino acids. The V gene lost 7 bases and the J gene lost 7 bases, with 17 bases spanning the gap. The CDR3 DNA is TGTGCCAGCACCTTTGGGGCAGGGGAGAATGAGCAGTTCTTC. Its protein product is CASTFGAGENEQFF.

In DNA form, the CDR3 reads TGTGCCAGCAGGCGTCACGACGGGAGCTCTGGAAACACCATATATTTT. It is translated as CASRRHDGSSGNTIYF. V and J are TRBV28 and TRBJ1-3, with D unclear. The CDR3 loop spans 16 amino acids. V gave up 6 bases and J gave up 0 bases, with 15 bases separating them. Per the germline V gene, CDR1 is MDHEN and CDR2 is SYDVKM. Full variable domain (rest looked up from reference TRBV28 and TRBJ1-3): DVKVTQSSRYLVKRTGEKVFLECVQDMDHENMFWYRQDPGLGLRLIYFSYDVKMKEKGDIPEGYSVSREKKERFSLILESASTNQTSMYLCASRRHDGSSGNTIYFGEGSWLTVV.

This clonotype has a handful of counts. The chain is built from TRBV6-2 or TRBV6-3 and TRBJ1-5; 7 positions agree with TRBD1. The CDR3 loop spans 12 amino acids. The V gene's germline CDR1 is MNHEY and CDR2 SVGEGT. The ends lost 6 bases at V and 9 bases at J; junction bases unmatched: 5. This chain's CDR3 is CASRIGGLPQHF. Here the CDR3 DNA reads TGTGCCAGCAGGATAGGGGGCTTGCCCCAGCATTTT.

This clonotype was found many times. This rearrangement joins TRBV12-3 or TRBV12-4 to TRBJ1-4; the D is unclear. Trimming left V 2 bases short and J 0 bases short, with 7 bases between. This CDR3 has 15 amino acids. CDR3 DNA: TGTGCCAGCAGTTTATTGGGAGCAACTAATGAAAAACTGTTTTTT. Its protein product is CASSLLGATNEKLFF.

As DNA, the CDR3 is TGTGCCAGCAGTTTGCTGGCGCGTGGCAATCAGCCCCAGCATTTT. Translation: CASSLLARGNQPQHF. The chain links TRBV12-3 or TRBV12-4 to TRBJ1-5; D uncertain. V shed 3 bases and J shed 2 bases, with 11 bases lying between them. CDR3 length: 15 residues.

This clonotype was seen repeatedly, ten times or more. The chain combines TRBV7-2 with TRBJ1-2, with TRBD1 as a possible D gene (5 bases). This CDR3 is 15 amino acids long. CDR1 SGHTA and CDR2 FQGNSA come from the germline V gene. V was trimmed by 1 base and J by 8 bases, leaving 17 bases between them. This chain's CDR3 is CASSLDYTGREGYTF. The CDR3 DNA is TGTGCCAGCAGCTTAGATTACACAGGACGTGAGGGCTACACCTTC.

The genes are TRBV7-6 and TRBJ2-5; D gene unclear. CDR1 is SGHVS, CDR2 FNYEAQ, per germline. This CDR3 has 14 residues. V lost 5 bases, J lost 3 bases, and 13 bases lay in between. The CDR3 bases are TGTGCCAGCAGCCCCCCTGGGCTGGAAGAGACCCAGTACTTC. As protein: CASSPPGLEETQYF.

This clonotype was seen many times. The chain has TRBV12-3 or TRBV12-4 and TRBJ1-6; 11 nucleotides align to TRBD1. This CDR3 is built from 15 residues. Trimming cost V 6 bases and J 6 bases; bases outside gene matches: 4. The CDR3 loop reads CASSAGTGGNSPLHF. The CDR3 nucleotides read TGTGCCAGCAGCGCCGGGACAGGGGGTAATTCACCCCTCCACTTT.

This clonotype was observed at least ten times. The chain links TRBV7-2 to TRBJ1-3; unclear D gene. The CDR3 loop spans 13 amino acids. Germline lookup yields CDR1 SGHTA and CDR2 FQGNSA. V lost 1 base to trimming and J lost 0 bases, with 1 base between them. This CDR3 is CASSLDSGNTIYF. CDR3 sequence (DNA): TGTGCCAGCAGCTTAGACTCTGGAAACACCATATATTTT. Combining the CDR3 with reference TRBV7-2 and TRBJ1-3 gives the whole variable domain GAGVSQSPSNKVTEKGKDVELRCDPISGHTALYWYRQSLGQGLEFLIYFQGNSAPDKSGLPSDRFSAERTGGSVSTLTIQRTQQEDSAVYLCASSLDSGNTIYFGEGSWLTVV.

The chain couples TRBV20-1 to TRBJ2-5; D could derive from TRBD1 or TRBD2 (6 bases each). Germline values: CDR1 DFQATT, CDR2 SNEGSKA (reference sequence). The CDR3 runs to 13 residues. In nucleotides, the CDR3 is TGCAGCGGAGGGGATATAGGGGGAGAGACCCAGTACTTC. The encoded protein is CSGGDIGGETQYF.

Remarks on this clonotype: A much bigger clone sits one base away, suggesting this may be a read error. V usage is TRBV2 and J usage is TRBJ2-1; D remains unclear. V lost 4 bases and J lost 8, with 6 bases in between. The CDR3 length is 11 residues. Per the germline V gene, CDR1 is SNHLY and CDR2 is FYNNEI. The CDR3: CASSAYDEQFF. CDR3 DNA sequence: TGTGCCAGCAGTGCGTACGATGAGCAGTTCTTC.

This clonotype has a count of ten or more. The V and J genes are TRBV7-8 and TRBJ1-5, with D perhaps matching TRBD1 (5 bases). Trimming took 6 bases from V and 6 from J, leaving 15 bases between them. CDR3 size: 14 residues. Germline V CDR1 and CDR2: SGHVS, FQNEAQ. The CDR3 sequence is CASRSGTLGQPQHF. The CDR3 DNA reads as TGTGCCAGCAGGTCCGGGACCCTGGGTCAGCCCCAGCATTTT.

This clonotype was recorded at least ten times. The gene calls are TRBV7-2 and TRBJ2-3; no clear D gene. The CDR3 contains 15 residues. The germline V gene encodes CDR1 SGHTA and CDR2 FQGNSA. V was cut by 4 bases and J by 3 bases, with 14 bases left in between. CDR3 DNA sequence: TGTGCCAGCAGCTACCAGACTGGCCAGACAGATACGCAGTATTTT. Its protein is CASSYQTGQTDTQYF. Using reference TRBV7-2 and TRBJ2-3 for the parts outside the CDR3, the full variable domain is GAGVSQSPSNKVTEKGKDVELRCDPISGHTALYWYRQSLGQGLEFLIYFQGNSAPDKSGLPSDRFSAERTGGSVSTLTIQRTQQEDSAVYLCASSYQTGQTDTQYFGPGTRLTVL.

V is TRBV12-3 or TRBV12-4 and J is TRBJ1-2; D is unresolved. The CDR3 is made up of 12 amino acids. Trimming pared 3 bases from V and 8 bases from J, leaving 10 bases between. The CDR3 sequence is CASSLRETGYTF. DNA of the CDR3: TGTGCCAGCAGTTTGAGGGAGACCGGCTACACCTTC.

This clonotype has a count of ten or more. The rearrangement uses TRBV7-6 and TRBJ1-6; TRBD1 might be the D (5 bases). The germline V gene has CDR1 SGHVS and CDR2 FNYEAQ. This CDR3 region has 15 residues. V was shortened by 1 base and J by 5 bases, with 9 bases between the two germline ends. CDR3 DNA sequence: TGTGCCAGCAGCTTAGAAGGGGAAAATAATTCACCCCTCCACTTT. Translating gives CASSLEGENNSPLHF.

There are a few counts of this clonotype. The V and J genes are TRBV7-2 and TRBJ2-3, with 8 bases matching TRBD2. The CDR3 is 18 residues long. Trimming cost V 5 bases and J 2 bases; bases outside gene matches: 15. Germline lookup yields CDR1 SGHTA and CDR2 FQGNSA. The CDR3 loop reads CASSLPPGGVWNTDTQYF. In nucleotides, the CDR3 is TGTGCCAGCAGCCTACCGCCCGGGGGGGTTTGGAACACAGATACGCAGTATTTT.

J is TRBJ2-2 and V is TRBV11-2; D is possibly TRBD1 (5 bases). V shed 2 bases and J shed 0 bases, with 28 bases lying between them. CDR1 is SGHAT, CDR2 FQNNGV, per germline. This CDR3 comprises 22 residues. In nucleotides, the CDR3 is TGTGCCAGCAGCTTATTTAAAGACAGTGGTACCACCACACCCTCGAACACCGGGGAGCTGTTTTTT. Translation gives CASSLFKDSGTTTPSNTGELFF.

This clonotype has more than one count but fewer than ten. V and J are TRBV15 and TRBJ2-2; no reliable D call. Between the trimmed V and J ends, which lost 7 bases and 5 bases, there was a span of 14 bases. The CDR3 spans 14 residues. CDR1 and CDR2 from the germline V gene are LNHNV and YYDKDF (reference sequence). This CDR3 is CATNSLNPTGELFF. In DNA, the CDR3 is TGTGCCACCAATAGCCTAAACCCGACCGGGGAGCTGTTTTTT.